This entry concerns a single T cell receptor (beta chain). No antigen is known for it. It has no much larger one-base neighbor in the sample; base qualities were not kept. These data come from a study of control samples from healthy donors and cancer patients (dated by TCRdb to 2018 to 2021). Per the germline V gene, SGHTA is the CDR1 and FQGNSA is the CDR2. Germline trimming amounts to 3 bases on V and 5 bases on J, with 7 as the count of junction bases outside the gene matches. From cysteine to phenylalanine, the CDR3 is 15 amino acids long. The sequence is cut down to CDR3 DNA, 45 bases in frame from base 1. Libraries were constructed by the immunoSEQ multiplex PCR assay. TCRdb holds this immuneACCESS table with in-frame rearrangements only. Some clones are missing; in checked studies, unresolved V genes explain under half, and the rest has no known cause. Recorded for this sample are some 87,000 clones; roughly 84% of them occurred a single time. Jointly, the top ten make up 11% of the sample.

The sequencing sample was made of PBMCs. This receptor was taken from a man aged 55 to 70 with head and neck cancer. The chain links TRBV7-2 with TRBJ1-2, with 9 central nucleotides matching TRBD1. Here is the DNA: TGTGCCAGCAGCTTTTCCGGGACAGGGCTGTATGGCTACACCTTC. This yields the protein CASSFSGTGLYGYTF.